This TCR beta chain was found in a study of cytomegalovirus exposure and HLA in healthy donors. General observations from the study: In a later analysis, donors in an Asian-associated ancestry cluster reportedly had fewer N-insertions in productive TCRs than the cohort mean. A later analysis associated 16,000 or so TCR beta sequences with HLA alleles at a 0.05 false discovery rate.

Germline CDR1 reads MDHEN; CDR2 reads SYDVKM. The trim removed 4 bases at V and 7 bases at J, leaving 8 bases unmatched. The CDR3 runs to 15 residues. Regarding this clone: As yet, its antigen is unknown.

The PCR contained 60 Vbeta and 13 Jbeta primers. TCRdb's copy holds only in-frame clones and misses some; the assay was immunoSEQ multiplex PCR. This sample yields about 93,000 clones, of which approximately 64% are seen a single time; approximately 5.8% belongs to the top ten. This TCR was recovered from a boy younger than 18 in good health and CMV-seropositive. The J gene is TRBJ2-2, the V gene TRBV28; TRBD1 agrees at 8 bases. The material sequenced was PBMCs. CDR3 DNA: TGTGCCAGCAGTTCCATCGGACAGGGTGGCGGGGAGCTGTTTTTT. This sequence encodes CASSSIGQGGGELFF.